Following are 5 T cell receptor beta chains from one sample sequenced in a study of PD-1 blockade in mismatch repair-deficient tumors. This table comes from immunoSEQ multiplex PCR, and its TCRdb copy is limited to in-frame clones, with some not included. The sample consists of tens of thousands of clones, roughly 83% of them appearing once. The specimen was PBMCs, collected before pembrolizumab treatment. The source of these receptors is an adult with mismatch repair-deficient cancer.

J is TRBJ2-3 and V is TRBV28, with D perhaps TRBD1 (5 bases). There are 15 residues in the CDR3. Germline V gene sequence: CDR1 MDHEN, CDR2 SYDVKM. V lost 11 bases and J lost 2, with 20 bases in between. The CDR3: CAVKGHRLNTDTQYF. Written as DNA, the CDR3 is TGTGCCGTTAAAGGACACCGGTTGAACACAGATACGCAGTATTTT. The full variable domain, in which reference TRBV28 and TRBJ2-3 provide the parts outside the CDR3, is DVKVTQSSRYLVKRTGEKVFLECVQDMDHENMFWYRQDPGLGLRLIYFSYDVKMKEKGDIPEGYSVSREKKERFSLILESASTNQTSMYLCAVKGHRLNTDTQYFGPGTRLTVL.

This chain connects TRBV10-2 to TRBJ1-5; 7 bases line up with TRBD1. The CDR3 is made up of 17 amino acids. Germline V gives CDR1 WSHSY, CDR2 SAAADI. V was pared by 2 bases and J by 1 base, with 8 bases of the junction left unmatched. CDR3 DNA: TGCGCCAGCAGTGAGGGACAGGTGGGGTTGAGCAATCAGCCCCAGCATTTT. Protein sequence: CASSEGQVGLSNQPQHF.

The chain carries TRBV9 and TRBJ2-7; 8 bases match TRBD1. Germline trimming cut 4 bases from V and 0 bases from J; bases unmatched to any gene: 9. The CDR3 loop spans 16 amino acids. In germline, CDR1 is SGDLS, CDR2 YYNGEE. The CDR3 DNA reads TGTGCCAGCAGCCCGAGAATTACAGGGGGCTCCTACGAGCAGTACTTC. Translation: CASSPRITGGSYEQYF.

CDR3: CSARTGLAGIDEQFF. In DNA form, the CDR3 reads TGCAGCGCCCGAACGGGACTAGCGGGAATTGATGAGCAGTTCTTC. The chain uses TRBV29-1 and TRBJ2-1; 13 nucleotides match TRBD2. Germline loops: CDR1 SQVTM, CDR2 ANQGSEA. With 7 bases clipped from V and 8 bases from J, the junction kept 11 bases outside the gene matches. The length of the CDR3 is 15 residues.

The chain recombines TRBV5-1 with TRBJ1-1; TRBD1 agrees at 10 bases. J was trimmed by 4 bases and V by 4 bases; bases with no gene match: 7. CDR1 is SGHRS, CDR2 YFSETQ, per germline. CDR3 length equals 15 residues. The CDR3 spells CASSVTGGTVTEAFF. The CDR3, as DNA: TGCGCCAGCAGCGTGACAGGGGGCACGGTCACTGAAGCTTTCTTT.